A selection of T cell receptor beta chains follows, all from one sample in a study of T cell repertoires in cytomegalovirus infection. TCRdb ran MiXCR on the reads and lists one entry per CDR3 protein. The data hold 700,000 to 900,000 distinct CDR3 sequences, with under 35% observed a single time. These receptors lack a known antigen. Sequenced material: cultured CD8+ T cells from PBMCs, taken from culture after CMV antigen stimulation. Source of these receptors: a human donor in good health (CMV status not recorded). Some clones in this sample may be carry-over from other donors' samples. The CDR3 runs from the conserved cysteine through the conserved F or W. Each record gives: D gene, J gene, clone size, V gene, CDR3 protein, CDR3 DNA. D genes are given only for firm matches. Where a row states a size, it is once, few, many or the class of an expanded clone; other rows omit it.

- TRBJ1-2 - TRBV18 CASSLHQGYGYTF TGTGCCAGCTCACTTCATCAAGGCTATGGCTACACCTTC
- TRBJ2-7 - TRBV15 CATSGWDGQRYEQYF TGTGCCACCAGCGGATGGGACGGACAGAGGTACGAGCAGTACTTC
TRBD1 TRBJ2-7 few TRBV2 CASNIRDRVDEQYF TGTGCCAGCAACATCCGGGACAGGGTTGACGAGCAGTACTTC
- TRBJ1-2 - TRBV29-1 CSVDQGGYTF TGCAGCGTCGACCAGGGAGGCTACACCTTC
- TRBJ1-5 many TRBV12-5 CASALGGVHNQPQHF TGTGCTAGTGCCCTTGGGGGTGTTCACAATCAGCCCCAGCATTTT
- TRBJ2-3 few TRBV13 CASSPREGVSTDTQYF TGTGCCAGCAGCCCACGAGAGGGGGTGAGCACAGATACGCAGTATTTT
- TRBJ1-5 few TRBV7-6 CASSLDVGPNEAQHF TGTGCCAGCAGCTTAGATGTGGGACCCAACGAAGCCCAGCATTTT
- TRBJ2-7 - TRBV4-1 CASSQVFMDNSYEQYF TGTGCCAGCAGCCAAGTGTTTATGGACAACTCCTACGAGCAGTACTTC
- TRBJ1-5 few TRBV27 CASSSAGYQPQHF TGTGCCAGCAGTTCGGCAGGGTATCAGCCCCAGCATTTT
- TRBJ1-1 few TRBV5-6 CASSPPLVFADSNTEAFF TGTGCCAGCAGCCCACCGTTGGTCTTCGCAGACAGTAACACTGAAGCTTTCTTT
- TRBJ2-7 - TRBV19 CASSTRVFDYEQYF TGTGCCAGTAGTACGCGGGTCTTCGATTACGAGCAGTACTTC
- TRBJ1-4 - TRBV6-8 CASRHFYNEKLFF TGTGCCAGCAGGCACTTCTATAATGAAAAACTGTTTTTT
- TRBJ2-1 - TRBV19 CASSIDWGDYNEQFF TGTGCCAGTAGTATCGACTGGGGGGACTACAATGAGCAGTTCTTC
TRBD1 TRBJ2-2 - TRBV7-9 CASSPPDRDTGELFF TGTGCCAGCAGCCCCCCGGACAGGGACACCGGGGAGCTGTTTTTT
- TRBJ2-2 many TRBV7-9 CASIGRPTQGGTGELFF TGTGCCAGCATCGGGAGACCAACCCAGGGTGGCACCGGGGAGCTGTTTTTT
- TRBJ1-4 - TRBV29-1 CSAYGGGTNEKLFF TGCAGCGCCTATGGAGGGGGAACTAATGAAAAACTGTTTTTT
- TRBJ2-6 - TRBV4-1 CASRGSGTGANVLTF TGCGCCAGCAGGGGATCAGGGACTGGGGCCAACGTCCTGACTTTC
- TRBJ2-5 many TRBV6-1 CASRGGMETQYF TGTGCCAGCCGAGGGGGAATGGAGACCCAGTACTTC
- TRBJ1-2 few TRBV7-6 CASSLATDGYTF TGTGCCAGCAGCTTGGCCACGGATGGCTACACCTTC
- TRBJ2-7 - TRBV29-1 CSVEDGGPMYEQYF TGCAGCGTTGAAGATGGAGGTCCGATGTACGAGCAGTACTTC
- TRBJ1-6 - TRBV2 CASSGGWPLHF TGTGCCAGCAGTGGTGGGTGGCCCCTCCACTTT
TRBD1 TRBJ1-2 - TRBV19 CASQRTGGKGYGYTF TGTGCCAGCCAACGGACAGGGGGTAAGGGCTATGGCTACACCTTC
- TRBJ1-1 many TRBV11-2 CASSYQVNTEAFF TGTGCCAGCAGCTATCAGGTGAACACTGAAGCTTTCTTT
- TRBJ2-1 many TRBV7-8 CASSRSGTTYNEQFF TGTGCCAGCAGCAGATCCGGCACCACTTACAATGAGCAGTTCTTC
- TRBJ1-1 - TRBV7-8 CASSLGTPSGEAFF TGTGCCAGCAGCCTCGGGACACCGTCAGGTGAAGCTTTCTTT
TRBD1 TRBJ1-5 many TRBV12-3/TRBV12-4 CASSSASYRFGTEKYSNQPQHF TGTGCCAGCAGCTCAGCTTCCTATCGGTTCGGGACAGAGAAATATAGCAATCAGCCCCAGCATTTT
TRBD2 TRBJ2-1 - TRBV6-2/TRBV6-3 CASLSGRTSEQFF TGTGCCAGCTTATCGGGGCGGACTAGTGAGCAGTTCTTC
- TRBJ1-4 many TRBV6-1 CASSEWETNEKLFF TGTGCCAGCAGTGAATGGGAAACTAATGAAAAACTGTTTTTT
- TRBJ2-3 - TRBV7-9 CASSSSTGPSTDTQYF TGTGCCAGCAGCTCCTCGACAGGACCTAGCACAGATACGCAGTATTTT
- TRBJ2-4 few TRBV6-6 CASRLGQLNIQYF TGTGCCAGCAGACTAGGACAGCTAAACATTCAGTACTTC
- TRBJ2-5 few TRBV6-6 CASYLGETQYF TGTGCCTCCTATCTCGGGGAGACCCAGTACTTC
TRBD1 TRBJ2-1 - TRBV29-1 CSTNFRDSSYNEQFF TGCAGCACAAACTTCCGGGACAGTTCCTACAATGAGCAGTTCTTC
TRBD1 TRBJ2-7 few TRBV6-6 CASSYLDRVNEQYF TGTGCCAGCAGTTACCTGGACAGGGTAAACGAGCAGTACTTC
- TRBJ1-2 - TRBV28 CGATTGDYGYSF TGTGGGGCAACCACCGGGGACTATGGCTACTCCTTC
- TRBJ2-3 - TRBV7-6 CASSPVRGGTDTQYF TGTGCCAGCAGCCCCGTTCGGGGAGGCACAGATACGCAGTATTTT
TRBD2 TRBJ2-7 - TRBV19 CASRGGRSDEQYF TGTGCCAGTAGGGGCGGGAGGTCGGACGAGCAGTACTTC
TRBD1 TRBJ2-1 few TRBV5-7 CASSLQGAESYNEQFF TGTGCCAGCAGTCTACAGGGGGCAGAGAGCTACAATGAGCAGTTCTTC
TRBD2 TRBJ2-1 few TRBV7-6 CASSLLSGGAAYNEQFF TGTGCCAGCAGCCTCCTTAGCGGGGGGGCAGCCTACAATGAGCAGTTCTTC
- TRBJ2-7 - TRBV7-1 CASSSEGGSSYEQYF TGTGCCAGCAGCTCAGAGGGGGGTAGCTCCTACGAGCAGTACTTC
TRBD1 TRBJ1-5 few TRBV7-6 CASSLGGQGKPQHF TGTGCCAGCAGCTTAGGGGGACAGGGGAAGCCCCAGCATTTT
- TRBJ2-5 - TRBV6-1 CASSPLPGPIGETQYF TGTGCCAGCAGTCCTCTTCCGGGACCTATCGGAGAGACCCAGTACTTC
- TRBJ2-1 few TRBV20-1 CSARSYNEQFF TGCAGTGCTAGATCCTACAATGAGCAGTTCTTC
- TRBJ2-5 - TRBV28 CASARTSPETQYF TGTGCCAGCGCGAGGACCTCCCCCGAGACCCAGTACTTC
- TRBJ1-1 few TRBV6-2/TRBV6-3 CASRSRANTEAFF TGTGCCAGCAGGTCTCGGGCGAACACTGAAGCTTTCTTT
TRBD2 TRBJ2-1 - TRBV9 CASSVDSAGGPNEQFF TGTGCCAGCAGCGTAGATTCCGCGGGGGGGCCCAATGAGCAGTTCTTC
- TRBJ1-4 many TRBV7-6 CASSLTVTATNEKLFF TGTGCCAGCAGCTTAACCGTGACAGCAACTAATGAAAAACTGTTTTTT
TRBD1 TRBJ1-2 few TRBV12-3/TRBV12-4 CASSLSVVGTVGGYTF TGTGCCAGCAGTTTATCTGTAGTAGGGACAGTAGGTGGCTACACCTTC
- TRBJ1-6 - TRBV12-3/TRBV12-4 CASSLGQTAYNSPLHF TGTGCCAGCAGTCTTGGACAGACGGCCTATAATTCACCCCTCCACTTT
- TRBJ1-6 - TRBV4-1 CASSQESFNSPLHF TGCGCCAGCAGCCAAGAGAGTTTTAATTCACCCCTCCACTTT
TRBD2 TRBJ2-2 few TRBV9 CASSVAGTSGAYRGELFF TGTGCCAGCAGCGTTGCCGGGACTAGCGGGGCCTACAGGGGGGAGCTGTTTTTT
- TRBJ2-2 - TRBV24-1 CATSDIRRDTGELFF TGTGCCACCAGTGATATCCGCAGGGACACCGGGGAGCTGTTTTTT
- TRBJ1-1 - TRBV7-6 CASGLLGRTEAFF TGTGCCAGCGGCCTCCTAGGGCGCACTGAAGCTTTCTTT
- TRBJ2-4 few TRBV29-1 CSVLSDSQYF TGCAGCGTTCTAAGCGACAGTCAGTACTTC
- TRBJ2-7 few TRBV9 CASSVGGTPSYEQYF TGTGCCAGCAGCGTAGGGGGGACTCCATCCTACGAGCAGTACTTC